This record looks at one TCR beta chain sequence and its context. The antigen is not known. These data come from a study of shared clonotypes between healthy human individuals. Study-level background: Donors, aged 18 to 49, were a couple of women and three men. Every donor yielded three CD4 naive, three CD4 memory, two CD8 naive and one CD8 memory plate.

Germline CDR1 reads MDHEN; CDR2 reads SYDVKM. V was shortened by 3 bases and J by 2 bases, with 7 bases between the two germline ends. The CDR3 consists of 13 residues. Original handling: ImmunoSEQ junction-only sequences lacked quality scores, so their filtering differed. Here immunoSEQ multiplex PCR was the method, and the copy in TCRdb shows in-frame clones only, minus some. V and J calls and clone size come straight from that table; D and trimming were deduced from the DNA. Counted here are hundreds of thousands of clones, approximately 75% occurring once; the ten biggest clones make up less than 2%. General study findings and limits: Clonotype sharing across a handful of donors was observed for around 5% of naive CD4 clonotypes.

This TCR was sampled from a young woman in good health. The sequencing input was memory CD4+ T cells sorted from blood. Subset given: CD45RA-negative fraction. The chain recombines TRBV28 with TRBJ1-2; D remains unclear. CDR3: CASSFDTNYGYTF. The DNA of the CDR3 is TGTGCCAGCAGTTTTGACACAAACTATGGCTACACCTTC.